The clone carrying this TCR beta chain has just a few counts. This specimen belongs to a study of blood T cells in healthy people across ages. The CDR3 sequence is 15 residues long. Per germline, CDR1 MNHNY and CDR2 SVGAGI (reference sequence). Sample-barcoded 5' priming and a J-beta primer mix drove a second PCR of 7 to 11 cycles. CDR3-containing paired-end reads numbered at least 2.5 million in each sample. TCRdb reanalysed the 5' RACE reads using MiXCR and keeps one entry per CDR3 protein. The sample has under 1,100,000 distinct CDR3 sequences; approximately 26% are singletons. These data were likewise used in another study, on T cells of mothers and their children. That source reports: Primer M1S, used in the second PCR, introduced sample barcodes and 2-4 random nucleotides. The data showed no persistent microchimeric T cell clones.

Sequencing was carried out using blood. The clonotype originates from a girl under 10 years old in good health. This chain joins TRBV6-6 and TRBJ2-1; 15 positions agree with TRBD2. The J call may be faulty, since TRBJ2-5 better matches the DNA end. The CDR3: CASSYGTSGGKTQYF. The CDR3 coding sequence is TGTGCCAGCAGTTACGGGACTAGCGGGGGGAAGACCCAGTACTTC.